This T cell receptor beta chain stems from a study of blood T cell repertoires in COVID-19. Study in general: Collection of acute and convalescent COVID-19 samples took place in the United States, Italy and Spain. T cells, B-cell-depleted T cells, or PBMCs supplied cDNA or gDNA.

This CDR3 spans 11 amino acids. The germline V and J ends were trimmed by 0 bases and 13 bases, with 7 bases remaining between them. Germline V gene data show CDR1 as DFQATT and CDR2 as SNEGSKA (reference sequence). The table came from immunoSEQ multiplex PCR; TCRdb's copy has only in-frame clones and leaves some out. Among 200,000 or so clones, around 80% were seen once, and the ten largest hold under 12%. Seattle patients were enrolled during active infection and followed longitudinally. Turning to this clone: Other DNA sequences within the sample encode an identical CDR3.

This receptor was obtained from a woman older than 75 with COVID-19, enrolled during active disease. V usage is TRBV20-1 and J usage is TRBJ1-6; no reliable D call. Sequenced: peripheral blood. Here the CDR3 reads CSARDGGPLHF. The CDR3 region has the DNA TGCAGTGCTAGAGATGGAGGGCCCCTCCACTTT.